This T cell receptor (beta chain) was captured by sequencing in a study of blood T cell repertoires in COVID-19. Turning to the study itself: The cDNA or gDNA used as material had been derived from T cells, B-cell-depleted T cells, or PBMCs.

Germline CDR1 reads SGHNT; CDR2 reads YYREEE (reference sequence). Trimming at V came to 0 bases and at J to 3 bases, leaving 5 bases not matched to a gene. The CDR3 consists of 16 residues. Sequencing used immunoSEQ multiplex PCR; TCRdb keeps in-frame clones, though not all of them. Seen here are about 46,000 clones, 88% observed once, and the top ten hold 7% to 9%. Sample: peripheral blood. V gene TRBV5-4 combines with J gene TRBJ2-1, with 8 bases fitting TRBD2. The receptor was derived from a man between 50 and 59 years old with acute or convalescent COVID-19. The CDR3 coding sequence is TGTGCCAGCAGCTTGGCTCGGGAGGGGATCTACAATGAGCAGTTCTTC. As protein: CASSLAREGIYNEQFF.